Following are 23 T cell receptor beta chains from one sample sequenced in a study of beta chain features in type 1 diabetes. No cognate antigen is known for these TCRs. Findings of the study overall: TCRB CDR3 length was moderately but significantly reduced in all four CD4+ subsets of Type 1 diabetes patients.

Every isolated RNA sample was fully reverse transcribed, so sequencing captured expressed TCRB transcripts. Method: immunoSEQ multiplex PCR; TCRdb's copy keeps in-frame clones and lacks some. The data contain 150,000 to 200,000 clones, about 7.8% of them singletons. Sequencing was performed on central memory CD4+ T cells from blood. Receptor source: a woman aged 40 to 50 with type 1 diabetes.

This chain joins TRBV11-2 and TRBJ1-6; no firm D call. This CDR3 is built from 13 residues. Germline CDR1 SGHAT, CDR2 FQNNGV. Between the trimmed V and J ends, which lost 5 bases and 9 bases, there was a span of 11 bases. CDR3 in DNA: TGTGCCAGCAGCACCGGGTACCGTTCACCCCTCCACTTT. This gives the protein CASSTGYRSPLHF.

V and J are TRBV9 and TRBJ2-2, with D perhaps TRBD2 (7 bases). Trimming took off 2 bases at V and 6 bases at J, with 11 bases between the two ends. The CDR3 is made up of 14 amino acids. Germline V gene sequence: CDR1 SGDLS, CDR2 YYNGEE. The DNA of the CDR3 is TGTGCCAGCAGCGTCGCGGGGGCGGCCGGGGAGCTGTTTTTT. This gives the protein CASSVAGAAGELFF.

This clone was counted ten times or more. The V gene is TRBV18, the J gene TRBJ1-1; D gene unclear. Per the germline V gene, CDR1 is KGHSH and CDR2 is LQKENI. The CDR3 covers 15 residues. Trimming took 2 bases from V and 5 from J, leaving 15 bases between them. In DNA, the CDR3 is TGTGCCAGCTCACCAGTCGTTACAGAGCGGACTGAAGCTTTCTTT. It codes for CASSPVVTERTEAFF. The variable domain in full, completed from reference TRBV18 and TRBJ1-1, reads NAGVMQNPRHLVRRRGQEARLRCSPMKGHSHVYWYRQLPEEGLKFMVYLQKENIIDESGMPKERFSAEFPKEGPSILRIQQVVRGDSAAYFCASSPVVTERTEAFFGQGTRLTVV.

This clone was counted a few times. This CDR3 is CASNTGVLGREQFF. The CDR3 region has the DNA TGTGCCAGTAATACGGGAGTTCTTGGGCGGGAGCAGTTCTTC. The V call is TRBV19, the J call TRBJ2-1; D may be TRBD2 (6 bases). Germline-derived CDR1 and CDR2 are LNHDA and SQIVND (reference sequence). V was clipped by 7 bases and J by 10 bases, with 20 bases between them. The length of the CDR3 is 14 residues.

The chain links TRBV7-3 to TRBJ2-3, with 10 bases identical to TRBD2. V trimming: 5 bases; J trimming: 1 base; junction bases outside the gene matches: 3. The CDR3 length is 15 residues. Germline lookup yields CDR1 SGHTA and CDR2 FQGTGA. In nucleotides, the CDR3 is TGTGCCAGCAGCCCGAGCGGGGGGGGCACAGATACGCAGTATTTT. Translated, it gives CASSPSGGGTDTQYF.

This rearrangement joins TRBV6-5 to TRBJ2-4; D is ambiguous. Trimming left V 6 bases short and J 0 bases short, with 12 bases between. From germline, CDR1 is MNHEY and CDR2 SVGAGI. The CDR3 loop spans 15 amino acids. CDR3 region: CASRPPGLAKNIQYF. The CDR3 region has the DNA TGTGCCAGCAGACCTCCCGGTTTAGCCAAAAACATTCAGTACTTC.

The genes are TRBV7-9 and TRBJ1-2; D unclear. Germline-derived CDR1 and CDR2 are SEHNR and FQNEAQ (reference sequence). The V end lost 0 bases, the J end lost 8 bases, and 16 bases lay between the germline ends. The CDR3 loop spans 15 amino acids. The CDR3, as DNA: TGTGCCAGCAGCTTAGCGCTTGGCAGCGCTGGAGGCTACACCTTC. Translated, it gives CASSLALGSAGGYTF.

This clone was seen only a few times. The rearrangement links TRBV5-5 to TRBJ2-1, with 7 bases lining up with TRBD1. The CDR3 totals 15 residues. Trimming cost V 0 bases and J 4 bases; bases outside gene matches: 4. CDR1 is SGHKS and CDR2 is YYEKEE in the germline V gene (reference sequence). CDR3 DNA sequence: TGTGCCAGCAGCTTGGTTGGCAGGGGGTACAATGAGCAGTTCTTC. Encoded protein: CASSLVGRGYNEQFF.

The chain carries TRBV6-6 and TRBJ2-7; D perhaps matches TRBD2 (5 bases). This CDR3 is 14 amino acids long. With 4 bases removed from V and 6 bases from J, the gap between germline ends came to 16 bases. Germline values: CDR1 MNHNY, CDR2 SVGAGI (reference sequence). In DNA form, the CDR3 reads TGTGCCAGCAGTTTGGAGGCAAGGCAGGCCGAGCAGTACTTC. Protein product: CASSLEARQAEQYF.

V gene TRBV19 combines with J gene TRBJ2-3; possibly TRBD2 for D (7 bases). CDR1 and CDR2 from the germline V gene are LNHDA and SQIVND (reference sequence). The V end lost 1 base, the J end lost 10 bases, and 18 bases lay between the germline ends. This CDR3 is 15 amino acids long. CDR3 nucleotides: TGTGCCAGTAGTATAGGAGGTGGGGGGGCGTCGTCGCAGTATTTT. This sequence encodes CASSIGGGGASSQYF.

V and J are TRBV5-1 and TRBJ2-5, with D perhaps TRBD2 (7 bases). This CDR3 contains 15 residues. The V end was cut by 4 bases, the J end by 5 bases, with 18 bases between. Germline CDR1 reads SGHRS; CDR2 reads YFSETQ. In nucleotides, the CDR3 is TGCGCCAGCAGCGTCACGGGGGCCGGGGGGGAGACCCAGTACTTC. It is translated as CASSVTGAGGETQYF.

Note on this clone: The sample carries other DNA sequences with the same CDR3. The chain combines TRBV4-1 with TRBJ2-7; TRBD2 agrees at 11 bases. The junction had 3 bases not matched to a gene; V was cut back by 6 bases and J by 2 bases. This CDR3 spans 14 amino acids. Germline CDR1 is MGHRA and CDR2 is YSYEKL. In DNA form, the CDR3 reads TGCGCCAGCAGTCCGACTAGCGGGACCTACGAGCAGTACTTC. As protein: CASSPTSGTYEQYF.

The chain joins TRBV27 to TRBJ1-2; D perhaps matches TRBD1 (5 bases). The germline gives CDR1 MNHEY, CDR2 SMNVEV (reference sequence). V was trimmed by 5 bases and J by 8 bases, leaving 12 bases between them. The CDR3 consists of 12 residues. DNA for the CDR3: TGTGCCAGCAGTAAGGAAGGACACGGCTACACCTTC. Amino acids: CASSKEGHGYTF.

In this sample, this clone turned up a few times. The chain couples TRBV5-1 to TRBJ2-5, with D possibly being TRBD1 (7 bases). This CDR3 comprises 16 residues. Germline values: CDR1 SGHRS, CDR2 YFSETQ. V lost 4 bases and J lost 1, with 17 bases in between. CDR3 coding DNA: TGCGCCAGCAGCGAAATGGGGGGACAGTCCCAAGAGACCCAGTACTTC. It is translated as CASSEMGGQSQETQYF.

This clone was recorded a few times. V gene TRBV18 combines with J gene TRBJ2-7; 7 positions agree with TRBD1. The CDR3 is made up of 15 amino acids. J was trimmed by 3 bases and V by 3 bases; bases with no gene match: 8. Looked up from germline, CDR1 is KGHSH and CDR2 is LQKENI. CDR3 DNA sequence: TGTGCCAGCTCACCTGCCAGGGGGACAAACTACGAGCAGTACTTC. Protein: CASSPARGTNYEQYF.

This clone has more than one count but fewer than ten. This chain links TRBV27 with TRBJ1-1, with D uncertain. V was clipped by 3 bases and J by 7 bases, with 9 bases between them. The germline V gene has CDR1 MNHEY and CDR2 SMNVEV (reference sequence). CDR3 length equals 12 residues. CDR3 in DNA: TGTGCCAGCAGTTTCCGGTTCGGTGAAGCTTTCTTT. Its protein product is CASSFRFGEAFF.

This clone was seen a handful of times. V and J are TRBV7-9 and TRBJ2-2; no clear D. Trimming shortened V by 5 bases and J by 3 bases, and 10 bases separated the two germline ends. The V gene's germline CDR1 is SEHNR and CDR2 FQNEAQ (reference sequence). The CDR3 has 14 residues. The CDR3 region has the DNA TGTGCCAGCAGCCTTAATCTTTACACCGGGGAGCTGTTTTTT. It specifies CASSLNLYTGELFF.

This clone showed up just a few times. V usage is TRBV29-1 and J usage is TRBJ2-5, with 7 nucleotides matching TRBD2. CDR3 length: 14 amino acids. The V and J ends lost 2 bases and 1 base, in that order; junction bases with no gene match: 4. The germline V gene encodes CDR1 SQVTM and CDR2 ANQGSEA. In DNA, the CDR3 is TGCAGCGTTGAAAGGGGCGGGGGCCAAGAGACCCAGTACTTC. Its protein is CSVERGGGQETQYF.

This clone was detected a few times. The rearrangement joins TRBV19 to TRBJ1-5; D is perhaps TRBD1 (5 bases). The length of the CDR3 is 13 residues. V dropped 8 bases and J dropped 3 bases, with 11 bases sitting between them. Germline V lookup: CDR1 LNHDA, CDR2 SQIVND (reference sequence). This chain's CDR3 is CASRDRVNQPQHF. For the CDR3, the DNA is TGTGCCAGTCGTGACAGAGTCAATCAGCCCCAGCATTTT. The full variable domain, completed using reference TRBV19 and TRBJ1-5, is DGGITQSPKYLFRKEGQNVTLSCEQNLNHDAMYWYRQDPGQGLRLIYYSQIVNDFQKGDIAEGYSVSREKKESFPLTVTSAQKNPTAFYLCASRDRVNQPQHFGDGTRLSIL.

This chain uses TRBV2 with TRBJ1-2; 8 bases are shared with TRBD1. Per the germline V gene, CDR1 is SNHLY and CDR2 is FYNNEI. The CDR3 sequence is 13 residues long. The ends lost 6 bases at V and 6 bases at J; junction bases unmatched: 6. The CDR3 coding sequence is TGTGCCAGCAGGATTCAGGGGGCAAATGGCTACACCTTC. Amino acid sequence: CASRIQGANGYTF.

The chain links TRBV6-1 to TRBJ1-5; D remains ambiguous. This CDR3 region has 14 residues. Germline-derived CDR1 and CDR2 are MNHNS and SASEGT. V lost 6 bases and J 2 bases, leaving 11 bases between the germline ends. For the CDR3, the DNA is TGTGCCAGCAGCATCGGACTGGGCAATCAGCCCCAGCATTTT. This gives the protein CASSIGLGNQPQHF.

The CDR3 nucleotides read TGTGCCAGCAGCCATGAAGGGACTTGGGATTCCACCTTC. This encodes CASSHEGTWDSTF. This chain joins TRBV4-2 and TRBJ1-2; the D gene is possibly TRBD1 (5 bases). The V end lost 3 bases, the J end lost 13 bases, and 18 bases lay between the germline ends. Germline V lookup: CDR1 LGHNA, CDR2 YNFKEQ. This CDR3 has 13 amino acids.

This chain uses TRBV7-9 with TRBJ1-1; 8 bases agree with TRBD1. The CDR3 is 15 residues long. With V trimmed by 3 bases and J by 1 base, 4 bases remained unmatched. The germline CDR1 and CDR2 sequences are SEHNR and FQNEAQ (reference sequence). The CDR3 DNA follows: TGTGCCAGCAGCTTGACAGGGGAAGGGAACACTGAAGCTTTCTTT. It translates to CASSLTGEGNTEAFF. Variable domain in full (rest from reference TRBV7-9 and TRBJ1-1): DTGVSQNPRHKITKRGQNVTFRCDPISEHNRLYWYRQTLGQGPEFLTYFQNEAQLEKSRLLSDRFSAERPKGSFSTLEIQRTEQGDSAMYLCASSLTGEGNTEAFFGQGTRLTVV.